A single sample is the source of the 21 T cell receptor beta chains below, sequenced in a study of T cell responses to AZD1222 COVID-19 vaccine. Produced via immunoSEQ multiplex PCR; TCRdb's table is partial and in-frame only. The table shows about 62,000 clones, with around nine tenths occurring only once. The sample was peripheral blood, taken on day 0 of AZD1222 vaccination. Receptors were obtained from an adult in good health.

The CDR3 protein is CASTLRDRVSIGYTF. CDR3 DNA: TGTGCCAGCACCCTTAGGGACAGGGTCTCCATTGGCTACACCTTC. This chain joins TRBV21-1 and TRBJ1-2; the D call TRBD1 from the table was never checked on the DNA. TRBV21-1 is described as a pseudogene. The CDR3 is 15 residues long.

The chain carries TRBV15 and TRBJ2-1; 13 bases align to TRBD2. The V gene's germline CDR1 is LNHNV and CDR2 YYDKDF (reference sequence). V was pared by 1 base and J by 3 bases, with 3 bases of the junction left unmatched. This CDR3 is 17 amino acids long. CDR3 in DNA: TGTGCCACCAGCAGAGGTAGGACTAGCGGGGGCTACAATGAGCAGTTCTTC. Residues: CATSRGRTSGGYNEQFF.

This chain uses TRBV27 with TRBJ1-4; D not certain. CDR3 length: 15 residues. Germline CDR1 is MNHEY and CDR2 is SMNVEV (reference sequence). Deletions cut 5 bases from V and 3 bases from J, with 13 bases between. CDR3 nucleotide sequence: TGTGCCAGCAGTCCCCCGGGGAGGGCTAATGAAAAACTGTTTTTT. Amino acids: CASSPPGRANEKLFF.

The rearrangement joins TRBV28 to TRBJ1-5; possibly TRBD1 for D (5 bases). The ends were cut back, 9 bases at V and 7 bases at J, with 19 bases in the middle. The germline gives CDR1 MDHEN, CDR2 SYDVKM. The CDR3 spans 14 residues. CDR3 DNA: TGTGCCAGTCATTCGGGAGGCTCAGGGCAGCCCCAGCATTTT. This codes for CASHSGGSGQPQHF.

This chain joins TRBV6-6 and TRBJ1-1; a possible D gene is TRBD1 (6 bases). This CDR3 spans 15 amino acids. The germline V gene has CDR1 MNHNY and CDR2 SVGAGI (reference sequence). V was cut by 5 bases and J by 0 bases, with 13 bases left in between. The CDR3 here is CASSLPGQMNTEAFF. The CDR3 DNA follows: TGTGCCAGCAGTCTTCCCGGACAGATGAACACTGAAGCTTTCTTT.

The chain couples TRBV18 to TRBJ2-5, with a tentative D call TRBD2 (6 bases). The CDR3 loop spans 13 amino acids. V was shortened by 3 bases and J by 4 bases, with 9 bases between the two germline ends. Germline CDR1 is KGHSH and CDR2 is LQKENI. CDR3 residues: CASSPEGRETQYF. The CDR3 DNA follows: TGTGCCAGCTCACCGGAGGGGCGAGAGACCCAGTACTTC.

The rearrangement uses TRBV25-1 and TRBJ2-7, with D perhaps matching TRBD1 or TRBD2 (6 bases each). This CDR3 contains 17 residues. The V end was cut by 1 base, the J end by 4 bases, with 20 bases between. Per the germline V gene, CDR1 is MGHDK and CDR2 is SYGVNS. For the CDR3, the DNA is TGTGCCAGCAGTGAATCTCGACTGGGGGGCGCGGGATACGAGCAGTACTTC. This gives the protein CASSESRLGGAGYEQYF.

The chain uses TRBV7-9 and TRBJ1-1; weak D call: TRBD1 (5 bases). This CDR3 spans 12 amino acids. Between the trimmed V and J ends, which lost 3 bases and 11 bases, there was a span of 13 bases. The germline V gene has CDR1 SEHNR and CDR2 FQNEAQ (reference sequence). The CDR3 nucleotides read TGTGCCAGCAGCTTGGGGGAAAGAGTGGCTTTCTTT. Amino acids: CASSLGERVAFF.

The genes are TRBV7-9 and TRBJ2-2, with TRBD2 matching over 10 bases. V shed 3 bases and J 3 bases; nucleotides not matched to a gene: 10. Germline-derived CDR1 and CDR2 are SEHNR and FQNEAQ (reference sequence). The CDR3 runs 18 residues. CDR3 sequence reads: CASSFVLAGGIDTGELFF. CDR3 DNA: TGTGCCAGCAGCTTCGTCTTAGCGGGGGGAATAGACACCGGGGAGCTGTTTTTT.

The genes are TRBV10-1 and TRBJ2-7; D might be TRBD1 (5 bases). The CDR3 loop spans 11 amino acids. V was trimmed by 6 bases and J by 3 bases, leaving 6 bases between them. From germline, CDR1 is WNHNN and CDR2 SYGVQD (reference sequence). CDR3 bases: TGCGCCAGCAGCCAGGGCTACGAGCAGTACTTC. Protein: CASSQGYEQYF.

In this sample, this clone turned up a few times. The V call is TRBV7-8, the J call TRBJ1-4; D is unresolved. Germline values: CDR1 SGHVS, CDR2 FQNEAQ. Trimming removed 5 bases at V and 4 bases at J, with 14 bases between. The CDR3 spans 15 residues. CDR3: CASSQGRSINEKLFF. Written as DNA, the CDR3 is TGTGCCAGCAGCCAAGGACGGAGCATTAATGAAAAACTGTTTTTT.

The rearrangement joins TRBV6-5 to TRBJ2-5, with 11 bases matching TRBD2. The J segment lost 4 bases and the V segment lost 11 bases, leaving 6 bases of the junction unmatched. Per germline, CDR1 MNHEY and CDR2 SVGAGI. The CDR3 is 13 amino acids. The CDR3 region has the DNA TGTGCCGGGCGACTAGCGGGATTAGAGACCCAGTACTTC. It specifies CAGRLAGLETQYF.

This chain connects TRBV5-5 to TRBJ2-1; no firm D call. Trimming cost V 4 bases and J 0 bases, with 11 bases left between them. The CDR3 contains 15 residues. The germline CDR1 and CDR2 sequences are SGHKS and YYEKEE (reference sequence). CDR3 sequence reads: CASSKGYLSYNEQFF. CDR3 in DNA: TGTGCCAGCAGCAAGGGCTACCTCTCCTACAATGAGCAGTTCTTC.

The chain uses TRBV7-9 and TRBJ2-3; D perhaps matches TRBD1 (6 bases). In germline, CDR1 is SEHNR, CDR2 FQNEAQ (reference sequence). CDR3 length: 16 amino acids. V was trimmed by 1 base and J by 4 bases, leaving 15 bases between them. The CDR3 DNA reads TGTGCCAGCAGCTTAGGGCAGGGGTTTCTCGCAGATACGCAGTATTTT. Translated: CASSLGQGFLADTQYF.

This clone showed up just a few times. The rearrangement uses TRBV29-1 and TRBJ1-5; perhaps TRBD1 as D (5 bases). Germline V lookup: CDR1 SQVTM, CDR2 ANQGSEA. V lost 4 bases, J lost 7 bases, and 14 bases lay in between. The CDR3 has 13 amino acids. The CDR3 DNA is TGCAGCGTTGTGGCCGGGGCCAACCAGCCCCAGCATTTT. Amino acids: CSVVAGANQPQHF.

V and J are TRBV18 and TRBJ1-1; D gene ambiguous. The V gene's germline CDR1 is KGHSH and CDR2 LQKENI. The CDR3 consists of 12 residues. V was trimmed by 4 bases and J by 8 bases, leaving 11 bases between them. CDR3 amino acids: CASSQDRREAFF. The CDR3 DNA sequence: TGTGCCAGCTCACAAGATCGCAGAGAAGCTTTCTTT.

This CDR3 reads CASSHGGLGSPLHF. CDR3 sequence (DNA): TGTGCCAGCAGCCACGGGGGTTTAGGCTCACCCCTCCACTTT. V gene TRBV7-3 combines with J gene TRBJ1-6; D possibly corresponds to TRBD1 (5 bases). Deletions cut 5 bases from V and 10 bases from J, with 15 bases between. The length of the CDR3 is 14 residues. Germline CDR1 reads SGHTA; CDR2 reads FQGTGA.

The chain recombines TRBV3-1 (or the pseudogene TRBV3-2) with TRBJ2-5; D is undetermined. The CDR3 extends over 16 amino acids. Germline lookup yields CDR1 LGHDT and CDR2 YNNKEL (reference sequence). V was cut by 0 bases and J by 2 bases, with 13 bases left in between. The CDR3 reads CASSQELRDLQETQYF. CDR3 coding DNA: TGTGCCAGCAGCCAAGAGCTCAGAGACCTACAAGAGACCCAGTACTTC.

This chain connects TRBV10-1 to TRBJ2-2, with a weak D call TRBD1 (5 bases). Germline CDR1 reads WNHNN; CDR2 reads SYGVQD (reference sequence). The CDR3 is 13 amino acids. Trimming shortened V by 4 bases and J by 5 bases, and 8 bases separated the two germline ends. The CDR3 DNA sequence: TGCGCCAGCAGTGTACGACAGACCGGGGAGCTGTTTTTT. Translated, it gives CASSVRQTGELFF.

This clone appeared once. The J gene is TRBJ2-2, the V gene TRBV19, with D perhaps matching TRBD1 or TRBD2 (5 bases each). CDR3 length: 12 residues. The V end lost 10 bases, the J end lost 7 bases, and 13 bases lay between the germline ends. Germline V gives CDR1 LNHDA, CDR2 SQIVND (reference sequence). The CDR3 DNA follows: TGTGCCATCAAGGGGCGGGTCGGGGAGCTGTTTTTT. It encodes CAIKGRVGELFF.

The chain couples TRBV7-9 to TRBJ1-4, with D possibly TRBD1 on 5 matching bases. Trimming removed 4 bases at V and 0 bases at J, with 9 bases between. Germline loops: CDR1 SEHNR, CDR2 FQNEAQ (reference sequence). The CDR3 extends over 15 amino acids. The CDR3 region is CASSWTLSTNEKLFF. In DNA, the CDR3 is TGTGCCAGCAGCTGGACACTTTCAACTAATGAAAAACTGTTTTTT.